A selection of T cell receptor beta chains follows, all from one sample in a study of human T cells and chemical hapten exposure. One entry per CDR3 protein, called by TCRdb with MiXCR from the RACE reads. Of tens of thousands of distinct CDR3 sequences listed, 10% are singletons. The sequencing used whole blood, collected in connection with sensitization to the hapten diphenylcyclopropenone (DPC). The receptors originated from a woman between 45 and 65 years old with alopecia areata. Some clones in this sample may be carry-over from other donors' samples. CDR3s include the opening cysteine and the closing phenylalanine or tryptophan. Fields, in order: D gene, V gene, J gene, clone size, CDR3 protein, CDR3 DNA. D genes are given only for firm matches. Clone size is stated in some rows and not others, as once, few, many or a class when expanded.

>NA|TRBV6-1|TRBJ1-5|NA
CASSDAGGNQPQHF
TGTGCCAGCAGTGACGCAGGGGGCAATCAGCCCCAGCATTTT
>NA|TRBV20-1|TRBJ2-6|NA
CSAATSSGANVLTF
TGCAGTGCTGCGACTAGCTCTGGGGCCAACGTCCTGACTTTC
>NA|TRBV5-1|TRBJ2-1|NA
CASSRSLRGSSYNEQFF
TGCGCCAGCAGCAGGTCCCTTAGGGGGAGCTCCTACAATGAGCAGTTCTTC
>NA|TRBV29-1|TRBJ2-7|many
CSVTGGGRSSYEQYF
TGCAGCGTGACTGGAGGGGGCCGTAGTTCCTACGAGCAGTACTTC
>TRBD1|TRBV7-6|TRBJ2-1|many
CASSSYRGRNEQFF
TGTGCCAGCAGCTCCTACAGGGGGCGGAATGAGCAGTTCTTC
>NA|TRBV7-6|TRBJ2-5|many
CASSLATGFQETQYF
TGTGCCAGCAGCTTAGCAACAGGGTTCCAAGAGACCCAGTACTTC
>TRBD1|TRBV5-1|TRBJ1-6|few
CASSLRGQGDSPLHF
TGCGCCAGCAGCTTGCGTGGCCAGGGGGATTCACCCCTCCACTTT
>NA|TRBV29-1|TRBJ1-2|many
CSVGDPSGYGYTF
TGCAGCGTAGGGGACCCCAGCGGCTATGGCTACACCTTC
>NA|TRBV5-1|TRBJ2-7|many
CASSLTGSYEQYF
TGCGCCAGCAGCTTGACAGGCTCCTACGAGCAGTACTTC
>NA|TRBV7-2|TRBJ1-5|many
CASSLAGSPGNQPQHF
TGTGCCAGCAGCTTAGCGGGGTCGCCTGGCAATCAGCCCCAGCATTTT
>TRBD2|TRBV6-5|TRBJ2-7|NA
CASSYSKGTSGEQYF
TGTGCCAGCAGTTACTCGAAGGGGACTAGCGGCGAGCAGTACTTC
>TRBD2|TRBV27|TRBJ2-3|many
CASSLFASGMVGGTQYF
TGTGCCAGCAGTTTATTTGCTAGCGGGATGGTTGGGGGTACGCAGTATTTT
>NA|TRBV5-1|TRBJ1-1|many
CASSPDGVSTEAFF
TGCGCCAGCAGCCCGGACGGGGTTAGTACTGAAGCTTTCTTT
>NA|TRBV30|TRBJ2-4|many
CAWSEGLLAKNIQYF
TGTGCCTGGAGCGAGGGACTTCTAGCCAAAAACATTCAGTACTTC
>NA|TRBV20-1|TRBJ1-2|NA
CSARLRDLYGYTF
TGCAGTGCCAGACTCAGGGATCTGTATGGCTACACCTTC
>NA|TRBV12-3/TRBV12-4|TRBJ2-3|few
CASSRFQGPPSTDTQYF
TGTGCCAGCAGTCGTTTCCAAGGCCCGCCTAGCACAGATACGCAGTATTTT
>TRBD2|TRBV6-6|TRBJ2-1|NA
CASSPRTSGNEQFF
TGTGCCAGCAGTCCCAGGACTAGCGGGAACGAGCAGTTCTTC
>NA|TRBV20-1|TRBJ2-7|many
CSARRQGVEQYF
TGCAGTGCTAGGCGCCAGGGAGTTGAGCAGTACTTC
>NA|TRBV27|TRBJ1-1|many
CASSLQGWTEAFF
TGTGCCAGCAGTTTACAGGGTTGGACTGAAGCTTTCTTT
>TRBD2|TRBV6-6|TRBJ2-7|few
CASSPPGSGSSYEQYF
TGTGCCAGCAGTCCTCCGGGTAGCGGGAGCTCCTACGAGCAGTACTTC
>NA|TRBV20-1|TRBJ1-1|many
CSASGPQWNTEAFF
TGCAGTGCTAGTGGCCCCCAATGGAACACTGAAGCTTTCTTT
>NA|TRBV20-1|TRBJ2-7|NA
CSARGTSYEQYF
TGCAGTGCTAGAGGGACCTCCTACGAGCAGTACTTC
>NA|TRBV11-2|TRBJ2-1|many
CASSFFESYNEQFF
TGTGCCAGCAGCTTCTTTGAGTCCTACAATGAGCAGTTCTTC
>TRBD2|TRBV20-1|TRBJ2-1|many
CSSSRRTSGSSYNEQFF
TGCAGTTCCTCCCGGCGGACTAGCGGCTCCTCCTACAATGAGCAGTTCTTC
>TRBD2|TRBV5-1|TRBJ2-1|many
CASSPMRTSGGTGEQFF
TGCGCCAGCAGTCCCATGAGGACTAGCGGTGGGACCGGTGAGCAGTTCTTC
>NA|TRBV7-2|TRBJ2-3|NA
CASSLAGLTDTQYF
TGTGCCAGCAGCTTAGCCGGCCTCACAGATACGCAGTATTTT
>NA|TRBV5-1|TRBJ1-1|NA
CASSLVPPGLNTEAFF
TGCGCCAGCAGCTTGGTCCCCCCCGGCCTGAACACTGAAGCTTTCTTT
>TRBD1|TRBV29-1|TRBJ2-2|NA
CSVVETGDTGELFF
TGCAGCGTTGTCGAGACAGGGGACACCGGGGAGCTGTTTTTT
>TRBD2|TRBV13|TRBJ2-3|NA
CASSSPGLAGVTDTQYF
TGTGCCAGCAGCTCCCCCGGACTAGCGGGAGTTACAGATACGCAGTATTTT
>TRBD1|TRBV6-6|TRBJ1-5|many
CASSPPGQGDQPQHF
TGTGCCAGCTCACCACCGGGACAGGGGGACCAGCCCCAGCATTTT
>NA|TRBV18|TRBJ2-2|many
CASSRSGIDTGELFF
TGTGCCAGCTCACGATCGGGGATAGACACCGGGGAGCTGTTTTTT
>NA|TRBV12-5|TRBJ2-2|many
CASGLGQANTGELFF
TGTGCTAGTGGTTTGGGGCAGGCGAACACCGGGGAGCTGTTTTTT
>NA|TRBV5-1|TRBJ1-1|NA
CASSLGPQLSDTEAFF
TGCGCCAGCAGCTTGGGCCCCCAGCTCTCTGACACTGAAGCTTTCTTT
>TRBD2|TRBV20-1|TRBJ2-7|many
CSACSGSKDEQYF
TGCAGTGCTTGTAGCGGGAGCAAGGACGAGCAGTACTTC
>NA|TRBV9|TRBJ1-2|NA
CASSVDYRSYYTF
TGTGCCAGCAGCGTAGACTACAGGTCCTACTACACCTTC
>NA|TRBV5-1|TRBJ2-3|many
CASSLIGLRADTQYF
TGCGCCAGCAGCTTGATCGGGTTGCGTGCAGATACGCAGTATTTT
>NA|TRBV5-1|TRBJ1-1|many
CASSWQQGLGGEAFF
TGCGCCAGCAGCTGGCAACAGGGACTAGGTGGTGAAGCTTTCTTT